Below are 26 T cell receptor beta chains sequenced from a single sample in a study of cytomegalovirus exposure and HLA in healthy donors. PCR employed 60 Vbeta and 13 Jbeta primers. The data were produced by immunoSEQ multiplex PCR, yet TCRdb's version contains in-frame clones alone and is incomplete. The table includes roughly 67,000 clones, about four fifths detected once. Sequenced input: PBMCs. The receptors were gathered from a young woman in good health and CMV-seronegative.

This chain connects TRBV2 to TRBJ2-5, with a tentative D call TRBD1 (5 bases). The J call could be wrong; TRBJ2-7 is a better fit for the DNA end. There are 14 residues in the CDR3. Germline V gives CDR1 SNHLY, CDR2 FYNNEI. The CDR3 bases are TGTGCCAGCAGGCGCGGTCAGGGCGTCTACGAGCAGTACTTC. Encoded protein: CASRRGQGVYEQYF.

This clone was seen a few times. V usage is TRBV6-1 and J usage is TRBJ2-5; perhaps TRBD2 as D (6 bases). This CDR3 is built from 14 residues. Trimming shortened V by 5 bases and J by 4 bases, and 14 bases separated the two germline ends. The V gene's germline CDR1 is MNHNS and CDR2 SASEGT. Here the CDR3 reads CASSPRLGGETQYF. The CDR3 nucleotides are TGTGCCAGCAGTCCCCGACTAGGAGGAGAGACCCAGTACTTC.

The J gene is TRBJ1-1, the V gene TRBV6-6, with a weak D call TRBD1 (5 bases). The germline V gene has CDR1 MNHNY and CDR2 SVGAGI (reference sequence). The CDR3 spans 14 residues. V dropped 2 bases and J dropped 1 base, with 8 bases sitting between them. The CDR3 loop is CASSYGAENTEAFF. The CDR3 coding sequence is TGTGCCAGCAGTTACGGGGCGGAGAACACTGAAGCTTTCTTT.

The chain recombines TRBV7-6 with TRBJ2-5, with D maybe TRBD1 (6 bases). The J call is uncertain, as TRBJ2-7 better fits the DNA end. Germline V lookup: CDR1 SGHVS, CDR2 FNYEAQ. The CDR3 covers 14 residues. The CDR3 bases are TGTGCCAGCAGCCCTACGCCGGACAGTTACGAGCAGTACTTC. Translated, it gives CASSPTPDSYEQYF.

The CDR3: CASTYSPDGVNEQFF. In nucleotides, the CDR3 is TGTGCCAGTACTTATTCCCCTGACGGGGTTAATGAGCAGTTCTTC. The chain carries TRBV19 and TRBJ2-1; tentatively, D is TRBD2 (5 bases). The CDR3 extends over 15 amino acids. CDR1 LNHDA and CDR2 SQIVND come from the germline V gene (reference sequence). V gave up 7 bases and J gave up 7 bases, with 20 bases separating them.

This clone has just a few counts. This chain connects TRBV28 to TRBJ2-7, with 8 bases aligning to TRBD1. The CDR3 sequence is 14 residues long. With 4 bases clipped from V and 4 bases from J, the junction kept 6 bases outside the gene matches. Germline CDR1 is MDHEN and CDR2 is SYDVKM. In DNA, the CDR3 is TGTGCCAGCAGTTCAGGGGGCGGAATGTACGAGCAGTACTTC. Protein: CASSSGGGMYEQYF.

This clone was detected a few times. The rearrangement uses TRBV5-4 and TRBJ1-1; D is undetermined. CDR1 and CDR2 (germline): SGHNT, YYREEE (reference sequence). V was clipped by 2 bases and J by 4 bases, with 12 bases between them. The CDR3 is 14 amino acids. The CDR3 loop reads CASSLGGYRTEAFF. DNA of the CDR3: TGTGCCAGCAGCTTAGGAGGTTATCGCACTGAAGCTTTCTTT.

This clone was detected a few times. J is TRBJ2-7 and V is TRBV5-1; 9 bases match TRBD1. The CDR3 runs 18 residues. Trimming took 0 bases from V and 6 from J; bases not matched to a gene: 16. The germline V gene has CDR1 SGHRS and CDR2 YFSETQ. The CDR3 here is CASSLGTRPDGQGREQYF. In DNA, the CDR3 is TGCGCCAGCAGCTTGGGAACCCGACCGGACGGACAGGGGCGCGAGCAGTACTTC.

CDR3 nucleotide sequence: TGTGCCATCAGTGACGGGGAGGTTAGCAATCAGCCCCAGCATTTT. Protein product: CAISDGEVSNQPQHF. The chain couples TRBV10-3 to TRBJ1-5; D is ambiguous. The V and J ends lost 3 bases and 0 bases respectively, with 9 bases between them. This CDR3 has 15 amino acids. CDR1 and CDR2 (germline): ENHRY, SYGVKD.

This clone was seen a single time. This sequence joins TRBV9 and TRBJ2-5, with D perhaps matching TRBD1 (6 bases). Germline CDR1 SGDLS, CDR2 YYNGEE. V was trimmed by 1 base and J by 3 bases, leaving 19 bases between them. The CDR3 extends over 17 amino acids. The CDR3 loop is CASSVREGWGHEETQYF. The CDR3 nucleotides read TGTGCCAGCAGCGTAAGGGAAGGGTGGGGGCATGAAGAGACCCAGTACTTC. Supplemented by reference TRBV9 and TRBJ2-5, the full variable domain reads DSGVTQTPKHLITATGQRVTLRCSPRSGDLSVYWYQQSLDQGLQFLIQYYNGEERAKGNILERFSAQQFPDLHSELNLSSLELGDSALYFCASSVREGWGHEETQYFGPGTRLLVL.

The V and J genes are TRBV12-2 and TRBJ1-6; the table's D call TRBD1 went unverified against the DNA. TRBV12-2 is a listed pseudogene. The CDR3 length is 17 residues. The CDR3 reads CASRLRDRGASYSPLHF. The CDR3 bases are TGTGCAAGTCGCTTACGGGACAGGGGCGCATCTTATTCACCCCTCCACTTT.

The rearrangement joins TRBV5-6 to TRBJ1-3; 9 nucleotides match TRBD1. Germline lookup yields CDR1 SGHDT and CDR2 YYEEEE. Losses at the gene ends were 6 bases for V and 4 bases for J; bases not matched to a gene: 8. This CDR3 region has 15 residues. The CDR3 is CASTLTGGEGNTIYF. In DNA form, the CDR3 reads TGTGCCAGCACGTTAACAGGGGGCGAAGGAAACACCATATATTTT.

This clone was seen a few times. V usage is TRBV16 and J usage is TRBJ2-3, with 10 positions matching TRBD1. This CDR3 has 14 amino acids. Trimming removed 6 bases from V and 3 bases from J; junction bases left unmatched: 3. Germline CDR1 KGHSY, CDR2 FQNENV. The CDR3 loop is CASRRQGATDTQYF. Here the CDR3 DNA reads TGTGCCAGCAGACGACAGGGGGCGACAGATACGCAGTATTTT.

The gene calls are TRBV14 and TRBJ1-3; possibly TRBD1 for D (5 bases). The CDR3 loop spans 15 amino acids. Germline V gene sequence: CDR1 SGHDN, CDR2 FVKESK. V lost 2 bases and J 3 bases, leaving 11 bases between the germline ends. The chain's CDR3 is CASSQQGIGGNTIYF. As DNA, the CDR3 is TGTGCCAGCAGCCAACAGGGTATAGGTGGAAACACCATATATTTT.

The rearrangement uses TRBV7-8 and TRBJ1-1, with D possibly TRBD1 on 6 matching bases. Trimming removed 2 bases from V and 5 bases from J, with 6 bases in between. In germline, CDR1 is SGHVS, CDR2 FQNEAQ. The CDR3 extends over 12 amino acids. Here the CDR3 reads CASSLRGTEAFF. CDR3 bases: TGTGCCAGCAGCTTAAGGGGGACTGAAGCTTTCTTT. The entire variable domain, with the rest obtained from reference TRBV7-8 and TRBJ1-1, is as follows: GAGVSQSPRYKVAKRGQDVALRCDPISGHVSLFWYQQALGQGPEFLTYFQNEAQLDKSGLPSDRFFAERPEGSVSTLKIQRTQQEDSAVYLCASSLRGTEAFFGQGTRLTVV.

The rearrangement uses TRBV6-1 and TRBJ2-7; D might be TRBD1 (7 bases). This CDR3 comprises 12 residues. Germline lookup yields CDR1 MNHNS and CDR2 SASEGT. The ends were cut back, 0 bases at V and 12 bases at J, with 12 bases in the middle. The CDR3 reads CASSEAGQGGYF. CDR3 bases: TGTGCCAGCAGTGAAGCAGGGCAGGGGGGGTACTTC.

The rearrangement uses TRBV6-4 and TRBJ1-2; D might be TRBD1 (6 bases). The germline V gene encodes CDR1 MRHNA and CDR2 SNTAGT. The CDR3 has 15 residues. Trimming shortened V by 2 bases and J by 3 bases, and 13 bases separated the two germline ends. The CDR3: CASSDRGGVHYGYTF. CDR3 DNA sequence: TGTGCCAGCAGTGACAGGGGGGGCGTCCACTATGGCTACACCTTC.

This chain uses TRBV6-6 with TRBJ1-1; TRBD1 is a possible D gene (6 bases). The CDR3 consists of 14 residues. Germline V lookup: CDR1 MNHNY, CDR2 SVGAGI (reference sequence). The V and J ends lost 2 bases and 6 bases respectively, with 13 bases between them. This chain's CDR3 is CASSYPGAGAEAFF. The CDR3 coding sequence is TGTGCCAGCAGTTACCCAGGGGCAGGGGCTGAAGCTTTCTTT.

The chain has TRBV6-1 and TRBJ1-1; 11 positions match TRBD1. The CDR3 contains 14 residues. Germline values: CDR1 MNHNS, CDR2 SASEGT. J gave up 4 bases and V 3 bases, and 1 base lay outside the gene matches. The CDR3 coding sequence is TGTGCCAGCAGTGAGGGGACAGGGGGCACTGAAGCTTTCTTT. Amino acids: CASSEGTGGTEAFF.

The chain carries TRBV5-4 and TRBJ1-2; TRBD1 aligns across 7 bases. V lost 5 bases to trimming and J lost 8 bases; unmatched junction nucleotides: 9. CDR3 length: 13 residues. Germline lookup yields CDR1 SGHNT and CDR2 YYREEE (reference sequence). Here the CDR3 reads CASRVTGDGGYTF. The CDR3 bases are TGTGCCAGCAGGGTCACAGGGGATGGGGGCTACACCTTC.

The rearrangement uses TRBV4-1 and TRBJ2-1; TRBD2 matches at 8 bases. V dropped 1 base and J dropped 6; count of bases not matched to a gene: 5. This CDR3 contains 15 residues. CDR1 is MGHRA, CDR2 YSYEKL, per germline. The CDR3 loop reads CASSQVPLAGNEQFF. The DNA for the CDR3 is TGCGCCAGCAGCCAAGTACCCCTAGCGGGCAATGAGCAGTTCTTC.

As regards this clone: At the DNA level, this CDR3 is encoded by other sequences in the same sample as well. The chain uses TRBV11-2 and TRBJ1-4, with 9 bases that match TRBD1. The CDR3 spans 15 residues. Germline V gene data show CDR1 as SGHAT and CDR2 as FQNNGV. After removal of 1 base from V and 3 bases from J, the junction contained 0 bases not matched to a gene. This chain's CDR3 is CASSLGTGANEKLFF. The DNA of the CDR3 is TGTGCCAGCAGCTTAGGGACAGGGGCTAATGAAAAACTGTTTTTT.

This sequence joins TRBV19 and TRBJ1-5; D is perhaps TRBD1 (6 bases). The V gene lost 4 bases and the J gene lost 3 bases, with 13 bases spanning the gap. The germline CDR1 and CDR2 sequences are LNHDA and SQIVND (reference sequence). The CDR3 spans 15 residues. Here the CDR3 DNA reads TGTGCCAGTAGTACCCAGGGGCTTTCCAATCAGCCCCAGCATTTT. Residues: CASSTQGLSNQPQHF.

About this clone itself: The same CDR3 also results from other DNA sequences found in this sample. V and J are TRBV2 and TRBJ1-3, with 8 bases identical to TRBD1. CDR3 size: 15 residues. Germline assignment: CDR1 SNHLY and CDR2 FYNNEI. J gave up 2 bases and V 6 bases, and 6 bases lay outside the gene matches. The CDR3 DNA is TGTGCCAGCAGACGACAGGGGAGTGCTGGAAACACCATATATTTT. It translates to CASRRQGSAGNTIYF.

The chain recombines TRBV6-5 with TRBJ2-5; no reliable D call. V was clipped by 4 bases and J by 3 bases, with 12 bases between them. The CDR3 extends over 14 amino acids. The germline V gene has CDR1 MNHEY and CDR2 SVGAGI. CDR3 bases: TGTGCCAGCAGTTCTTACACCGCTGAAGAGACCCAGTACTTC. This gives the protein CASSSYTAEETQYF.

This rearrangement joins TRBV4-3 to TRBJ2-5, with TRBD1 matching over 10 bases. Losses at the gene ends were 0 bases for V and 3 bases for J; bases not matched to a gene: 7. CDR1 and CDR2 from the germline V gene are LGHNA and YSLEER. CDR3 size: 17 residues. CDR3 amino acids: CASSQDYPGTGEETQYF. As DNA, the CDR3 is TGCGCCAGCAGCCAAGACTATCCCGGGACAGGGGAAGAGACCCAGTACTTC.